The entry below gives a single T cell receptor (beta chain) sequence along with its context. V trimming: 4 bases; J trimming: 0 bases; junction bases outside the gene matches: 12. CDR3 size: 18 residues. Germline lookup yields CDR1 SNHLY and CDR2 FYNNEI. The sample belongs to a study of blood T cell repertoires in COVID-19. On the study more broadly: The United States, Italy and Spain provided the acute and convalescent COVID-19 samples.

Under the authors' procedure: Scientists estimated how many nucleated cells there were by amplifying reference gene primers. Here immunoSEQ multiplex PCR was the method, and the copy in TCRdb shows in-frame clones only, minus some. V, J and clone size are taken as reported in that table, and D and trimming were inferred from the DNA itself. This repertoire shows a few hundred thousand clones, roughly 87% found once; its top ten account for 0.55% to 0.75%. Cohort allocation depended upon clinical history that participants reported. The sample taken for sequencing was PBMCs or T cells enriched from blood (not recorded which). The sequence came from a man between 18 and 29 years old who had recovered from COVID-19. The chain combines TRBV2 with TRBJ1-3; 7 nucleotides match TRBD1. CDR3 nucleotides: TGTGCCAGCAGTGTGGGACAGACCCTAACTATCTCTGGAAACACCATATATTTT. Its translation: CASSVGQTLTISGNTIYF. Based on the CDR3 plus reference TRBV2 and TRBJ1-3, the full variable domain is EPEVTQTPSHQVTQMGQEVILRCVPISNHLYFYWYRQILGQKVEFLVSFYNNEISEKSEIFDDQFSVERPDGSNFTLKIRSTKLEDSAMYFCASSVGQTLTISGNTIYFGEGSWLTVV.